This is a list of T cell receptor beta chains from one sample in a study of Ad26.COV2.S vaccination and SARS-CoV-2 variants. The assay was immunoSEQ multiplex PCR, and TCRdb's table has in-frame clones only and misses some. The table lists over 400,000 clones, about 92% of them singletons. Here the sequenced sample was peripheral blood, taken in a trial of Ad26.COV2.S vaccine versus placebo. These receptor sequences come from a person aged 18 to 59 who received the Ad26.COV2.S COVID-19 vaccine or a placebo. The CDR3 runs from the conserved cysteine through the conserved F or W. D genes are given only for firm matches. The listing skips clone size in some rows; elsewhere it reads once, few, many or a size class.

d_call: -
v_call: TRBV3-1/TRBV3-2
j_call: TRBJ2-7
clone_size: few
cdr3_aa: CASSQGNRRYEQYF
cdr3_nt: TGTGCCAGCAGCCAAGGCAACAGGAGATACGAGCAGTACTTC

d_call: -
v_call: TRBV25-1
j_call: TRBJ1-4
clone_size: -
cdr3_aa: CASSDLTGSANEKLFF
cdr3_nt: TGTGCCAGCAGCGACTTAACAGGGTCTGCTAATGAAAAACTGTTTTTT

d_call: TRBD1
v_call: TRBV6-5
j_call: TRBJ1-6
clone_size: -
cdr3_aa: CASSYVQGPNSPLHF
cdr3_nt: TGTGCCAGCAGTTACGTACAGGGGCCGAATTCACCCCTCCACTTT

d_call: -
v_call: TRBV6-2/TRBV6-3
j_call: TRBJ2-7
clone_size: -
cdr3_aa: CASSSYGGVGSYEQYF
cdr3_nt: TGTGCCAGCAGTTCGTATGGGGGCGTAGGCTCCTACGAGCAGTACTTC

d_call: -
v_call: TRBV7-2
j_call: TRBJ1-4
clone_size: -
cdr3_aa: CASTQGKGGEKLFF
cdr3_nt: TGTGCCAGCACCCAAGGGAAAGGAGGTGAAAAACTGTTTTTT

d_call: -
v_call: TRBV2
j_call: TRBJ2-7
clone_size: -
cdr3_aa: CASSGLSIYEQYF
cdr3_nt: TGTGCCAGCAGTGGCTTAAGCATCTACGAGCAGTACTTC

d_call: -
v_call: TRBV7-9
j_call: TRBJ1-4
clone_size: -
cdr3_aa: CASSLGWESNEKLFF
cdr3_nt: TGTGCCAGCAGCTTAGGGTGGGAGAGTAATGAAAAACTGTTTTTT

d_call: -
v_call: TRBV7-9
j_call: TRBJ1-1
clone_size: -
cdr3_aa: CASSWGSDGREAFF
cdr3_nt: TGTGCCAGCAGCTGGGGGTCGGACGGGCGGGAAGCTTTCTTT

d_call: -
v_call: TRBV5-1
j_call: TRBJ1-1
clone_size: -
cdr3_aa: CASSLLGGMNTEAFF
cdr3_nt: TGCGCCAGCAGCTTGCTGGGGGGTATGAACACTGAAGCTTTCTTT

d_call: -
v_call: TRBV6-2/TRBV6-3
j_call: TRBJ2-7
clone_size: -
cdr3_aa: CASSRAILEQYF
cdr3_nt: TGTGCCAGCAGTCGGGCCATACTCGAGCAGTACTTC

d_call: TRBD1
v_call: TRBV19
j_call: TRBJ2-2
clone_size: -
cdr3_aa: CASSIGRTGNTGELFF
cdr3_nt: TGTGCCAGTAGTATAGGGAGGACAGGAAACACCGGGGAGCTGTTTTTT

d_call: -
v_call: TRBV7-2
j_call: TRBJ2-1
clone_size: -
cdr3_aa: CASRTAGGYSYNEQFF
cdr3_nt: TGTGCCAGCAGGACGGCGGGCGGCTACTCCTACAATGAGCAGTTCTTC

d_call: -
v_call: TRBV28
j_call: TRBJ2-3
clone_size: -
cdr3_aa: CASRFTPDTQYF
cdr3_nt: TGTGCCAGCAGATTTACCCCCGATACGCAGTATTTT

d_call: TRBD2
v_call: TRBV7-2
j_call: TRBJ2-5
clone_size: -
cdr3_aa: CASSTFERAGVETQYF
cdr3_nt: TGTGCCAGCAGCACCTTTGAGCGAGCGGGGGTGGAGACCCAGTACTTC

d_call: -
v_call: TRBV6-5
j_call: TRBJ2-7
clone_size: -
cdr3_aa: CASSHRDISYEQYF
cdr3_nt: TGTGCCAGCAGTCACCGGGACATTTCCTACGAGCAGTACTTC

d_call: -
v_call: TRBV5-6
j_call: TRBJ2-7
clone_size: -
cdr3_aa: CASSFPRHTGSYEQYF
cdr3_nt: TGTGCCAGCAGCTTCCCCCGGCACACCGGATCCTACGAGCAGTACTTC

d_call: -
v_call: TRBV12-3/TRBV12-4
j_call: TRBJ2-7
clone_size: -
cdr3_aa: CASSRTGYEQYF
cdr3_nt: TGTGCCAGCAGCAGGACCGGATACGAGCAGTACTTC

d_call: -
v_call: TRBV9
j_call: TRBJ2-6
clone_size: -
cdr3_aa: CASSVAGLLSGANVLTF
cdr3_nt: TGTGCCAGCAGCGTTGCGGGTCTCCTTTCTGGGGCCAACGTCCTGACTTTC

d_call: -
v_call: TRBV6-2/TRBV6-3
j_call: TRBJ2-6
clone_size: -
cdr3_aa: CASSGGGAGANVLTF
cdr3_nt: TGTGCCAGCAGTGGAGGTGGGGCTGGGGCCAACGTCCTGACTTTC

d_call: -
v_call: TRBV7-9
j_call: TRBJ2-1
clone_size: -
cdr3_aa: CASSLESSEQFF
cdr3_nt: TGTGCCAGCAGCTTAGAATCTTCTGAGCAGTTCTTC

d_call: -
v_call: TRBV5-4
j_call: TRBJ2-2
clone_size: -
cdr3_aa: CASSFSGINTGELFF
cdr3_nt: TGTGCCAGCAGCTTTTCTGGGATAAACACCGGGGAGCTGTTTTTT

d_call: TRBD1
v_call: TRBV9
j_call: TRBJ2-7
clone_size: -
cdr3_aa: CASSVATGGEQYF
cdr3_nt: TGTGCCAGCAGCGTAGCTACAGGGGGCGAGCAGTACTTC

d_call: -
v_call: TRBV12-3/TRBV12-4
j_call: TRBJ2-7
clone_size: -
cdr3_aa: CASTHQGYEQYF
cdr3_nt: TGTGCCAGCACCCACCAGGGCTACGAGCAGTACTTC

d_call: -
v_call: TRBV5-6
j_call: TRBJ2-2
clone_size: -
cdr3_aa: CASSLTLKPTGELFF
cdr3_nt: TGTGCCAGCAGCTTAACCCTCAAACCTACCGGGGAGCTGTTTTTT

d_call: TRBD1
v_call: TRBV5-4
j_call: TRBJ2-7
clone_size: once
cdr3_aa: CASSPRDRGFYEQYF
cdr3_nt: TGTGCCAGCAGTCCCCGGGACAGGGGGTTCTACGAGCAGTACTTC

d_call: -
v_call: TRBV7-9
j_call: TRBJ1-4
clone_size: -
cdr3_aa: CASSRTVGGSGSEKLFF
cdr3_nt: TGTGCCAGCAGCCGTACGGTGGGGGGATCAGGTAGTGAAAAACTGTTTTTT

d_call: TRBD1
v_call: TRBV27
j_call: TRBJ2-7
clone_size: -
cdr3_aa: CASSFSGQGYEQYF
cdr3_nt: TGTGCCAGCAGTTTCTCGGGACAGGGGTACGAGCAGTACTTC

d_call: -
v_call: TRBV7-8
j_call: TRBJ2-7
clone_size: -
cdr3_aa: CASSYYMQGSSYEQYF
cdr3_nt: TGTGCCAGCAGCTACTATATGCAGGGTAGCTCCTACGAGCAGTACTTC

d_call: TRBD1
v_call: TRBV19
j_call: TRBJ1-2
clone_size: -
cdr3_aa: CASSPQVDRGNYGYTF
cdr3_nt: TGTGCCAGTAGTCCCCAAGTAGACAGGGGGAACTATGGCTACACCTTC

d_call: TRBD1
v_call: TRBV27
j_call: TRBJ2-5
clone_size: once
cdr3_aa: CASSSNRGWETQYF
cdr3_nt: TGTGCCAGCAGTTCCAACAGGGGATGGGAGACCCAGTACTTC

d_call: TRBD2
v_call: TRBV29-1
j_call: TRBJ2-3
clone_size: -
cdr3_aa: CSVGVAGDSTDTQYF
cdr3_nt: TGCAGCGTTGGGGTAGCGGGGGATAGCACAGATACGCAGTATTTT

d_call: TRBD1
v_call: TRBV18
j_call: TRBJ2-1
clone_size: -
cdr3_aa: CASSPLDRAGNEQFF
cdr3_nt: TGTGCCAGCTCACCACTGGACAGGGCCGGCAATGAGCAGTTCTTC

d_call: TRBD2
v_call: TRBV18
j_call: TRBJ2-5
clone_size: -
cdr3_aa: CASSPFVPSGLGETQYF
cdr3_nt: TGTGCCAGCTCACCATTTGTTCCTAGCGGACTCGGGGAGACCCAGTACTTC